These T cell receptor beta chains were read from a single sample in a study of cytomegalovirus exposure and HLA in healthy donors. Sequencing was performed with immunoSEQ multiplex PCR; in TCRdb, only in-frame clones are kept and a portion is missing. Of about 180,000 clones listed, roughly 80% are singletons. The sequencing sample was made of PBMCs. These receptor sequences come from a woman aged 50 to 60 in good health and CMV-seropositive. The conserved cysteine and the conserved F or W are not part of the CDR3 here. A clone size is listed for some rows: how often the clone was seen (once, few, many), or a class if it is expanded.

V: TRBV19
size: .
CDR3: ASSEKGARGEKLF

V: TRBV5-1
size: once
CDR3: ASSLTGAGNTIY

V: TRBV5-1
size: .
CDR3: ASSPLAGRLGEQY

V: TRBV18
size: .
CDR3: ASSLLAGTQETQY

V: TRBV7-9
size: .
CDR3: ASSLSRRGRYTEAF

V: TRBV6-1
size: .
CDR3: ASSDGNNQPQH

V: TRBV19
size: .
CDR3: ASSREVHDTQY

V: TRBV5-1
size: .
CDR3: ASSLAFSTNTGELF

V: TRBV15
size: few
CDR3: ATSRERVASYEQY

V: TRBV5-1
size: once
CDR3: ASGWGDSTDTQY

V: TRBV7-8
size: .
CDR3: ASSFTDRGQRGYGYT

V: TRBV6-6
size: .
CDR3: ASTPGRPNTEAF

V: TRBV2
size: .
CDR3: ASSSPPRGEETQY

V: TRBV9
size: .
CDR3: ASSGRTGAPNSPLH

V: TRBV7-8
size: .
CDR3: ASTPKGLSTDTQY

V: TRBV5-1
size: .
CDR3: ASSLQGQANNEQF

V: TRBV2
size: .
CDR3: ASSLGTAGFGYT

V: TRBV6-1
size: .
CDR3: ASSDVSTGYGYT

V: TRBV27
size: .
CDR3: ASSFRQDRETQY

V: TRBV27
size: .
CDR3: ASSIGGRNYGYT

V: TRBV6-1
size: .
CDR3: ASMTQRMNTEAF

V: TRBV29-1
size: .
CDR3: SVEKRENYGYT

V: TRBV5-1
size: few
CDR3: ASSLASYRVGETQY

V: TRBV18
size: .
CDR3: ASSPPAGYEQY

V: TRBV19
size: .
CDR3: ASSIGEPSETQY

V: TRBV5-1
size: .
CDR3: ASSLGGTAMNTEAF

V: TRBV5-1
size: .
CDR3: ASSLVGAGNTIY

V: TRBV7-6
size: once
CDR3: ASSPPTRPETQY

V: TRBV19
size: .
CDR3: ASSYQGVLSNEKLF

V: TRBV7-8
size: .
CDR3: ASSWGGARETQY

V: TRBV10-2
size: .
CDR3: ASRDDRLLYSNQPQH

V: TRBV30
size: few
CDR3: AWSVYGHDNSPLH

V: TRBV6-1
size: few
CDR3: ASSGGPNYGYT

V: TRBV18
size: .
CDR3: ASSSLQGEVFHEQY

V: TRBV27
size: .
CDR3: ASSLFGGTSGGAGYNEQF

V: TRBV30
size: .
CDR3: AWSVPTGQGNTIY

V: TRBV29-1
size: .
CDR3: SVEDSRQGNTIY

V: TRBV9
size: .
CDR3: ASSAGGLNIQY

V: TRBV6-5
size: .
CDR3: ASSSAVDTPSYEQY

V: TRBV30
size: once
CDR3: AWSDGLPRGEQF

V: TRBV7-9
size: .
CDR3: ASSSFRLAGGQGNEQF

V: TRBV27
size: .
CDR3: ASSGQGPRYEQY

V: TRBV4-2
size: .
CDR3: ASSQSAGEGEKLF

V: TRBV11-2
size: .
CDR3: ASSPSGETQY

V: TRBV7-9
size: few
CDR3: ASSWQGSLSTEAF

V: TRBV4-1
size: .
CDR3: ASSPFSNEQF

V: TRBV15
size: .
CDR3: ATSLRVQFDEQY